By share, the clone carrying this T cell receptor beta chain ranks as medium-sized. In the original processing: Amplification of reference gene primers was used by the study to estimate nucleated cell counts. This table comes from immunoSEQ multiplex PCR, and its TCRdb copy is limited to in-frame clones, with some not included. V and J calls and clone size are those listed in that table; D and trimming were worked out from the DNA. The sample has 70,000 to 95,000 clones, roughly 89% seen once; the top ten hold roughly 2%. These data belong to a study of blood T cell repertoires in COVID-19. Overall study context: T cells, B-cell-depleted T cells, or PBMCs provided the cDNA or gDNA that served as material.

The receptor was isolated from a man aged 45 to 65 with acute or convalescent COVID-19. Source material: peripheral blood.

As DNA, the CDR3 is TGTGCCAGCAGTTTTCGACTGATCCTCACAGATACGCAGTATTTT. As protein: CASSFRLILTDTQYF. The rearrangement joins TRBV6-2 or TRBV6-3 to TRBJ2-3; D unclear. The CDR3 is 15 residues long. Trimming shortened V by 4 bases and J by 2 bases, and 13 bases separated the two germline ends. Germline CDR1 reads MNHEY; CDR2 reads SVGEGT.